These T cell receptor beta chains were read from a single sample in a study of cytomegalovirus exposure and HLA in healthy donors. Profiling relied on immunoSEQ multiplex PCR, and the TCRdb table lists in-frame clones only, not all of them. The table has 130,000 or so clones, over 65% seen once. Sequencing was carried out using PBMCs. All receptors come from a woman between 40 and 55 years old in good health and CMV-seronegative. Both conserved end residues are part of each CDR3. Fields, in order: clone size, J gene, D gene, V gene, CDR3 DNA, CDR3 protein. D genes are given only for firm matches. Clone sizes are given selectively: once, few, many, or a class where the clone is expanded.

abundance: -; j_gene: TRBJ2-7; d_gene: TRBD2; v_gene: TRBV18; CDR3nt: TGTGCCAGCTCACCACAGTCGCGGGGGAACGAGCAGTACTTC; CDR3aa: CASSPQSRGNEQYF
abundance: few; j_gene: TRBJ2-7; d_gene: TRBD2; v_gene: TRBV5-1; CDR3nt: TGCGCCAGCAGCTTGGGAGGTCTAGCGGGAGTTGGGCAGTACTTC; CDR3aa: CASSLGGLAGVGQYF
abundance: -; j_gene: TRBJ2-7; d_gene: -; v_gene: TRBV11-2; CDR3nt: TGTGCCAGCAGCTTAAATAACTTATCTCGCGAGCAGTACTTC; CDR3aa: CASSLNNLSREQYF
abundance: -; j_gene: TRBJ1-5; d_gene: TRBD1; v_gene: TRBV7-8; CDR3nt: TGTGCCAGCAGAGAGGGGGCGGGGTTTGGTCAGCCCCAGCATTTT; CDR3aa: CASREGAGFGQPQHF
abundance: -; j_gene: TRBJ1-5; d_gene: TRBD1; v_gene: TRBV18; CDR3nt: TGTGCCAGCTCGACAGGGGGCAATCAGCCCCAGCATTTT; CDR3aa: CASSTGGNQPQHF
abundance: -; j_gene: TRBJ2-7; d_gene: -; v_gene: TRBV19; CDR3nt: TGTGCCAGTAGTATAGATTATAACTACGAGCAGTACTTC; CDR3aa: CASSIDYNYEQYF
abundance: once; j_gene: TRBJ2-3; d_gene: TRBD2; v_gene: TRBV27; CDR3nt: TGTGCCAGCAGTTTTGTTGGGGGGCGCGGGGGGGATACGCAGTATTTT; CDR3aa: CASSFVGGRGGDTQYF
abundance: -; j_gene: TRBJ2-2; d_gene: -; v_gene: TRBV18; CDR3nt: TGTGCCAGCTCCCCCCCAGGATCCAAAGACACCGGGGAGCTGTTTTTT; CDR3aa: CASSPPGSKDTGELFF
abundance: -; j_gene: TRBJ2-2; d_gene: -; v_gene: TRBV5-1; CDR3nt: TGCGCCAGCAGCTACAGTACCGGGGAGCTGTTTTTT; CDR3aa: CASSYSTGELFF
abundance: -; j_gene: TRBJ1-4; d_gene: TRBD1; v_gene: TRBV4-1; CDR3nt: TGCGCCAGCAGCCAGGGACAGGGGCCAACTAATGAAAAACTGTTTTTT; CDR3aa: CASSQGQGPTNEKLFF
abundance: few; j_gene: TRBJ1-1; d_gene: -; v_gene: TRBV7-9; CDR3nt: TGTGCCAGCAGCCCCGGTCGGACTGAAGCTTTCTTT; CDR3aa: CASSPGRTEAFF
abundance: -; j_gene: TRBJ1-1; d_gene: -; v_gene: TRBV28; CDR3nt: TGTGCCAGCAGCGTAGTTTACACTGAAGCTTTCTTT; CDR3aa: CASSVVYTEAFF
abundance: -; j_gene: TRBJ2-7; d_gene: -; v_gene: TRBV20-1; CDR3nt: TGCAGTGCTCAAACAGGGAGCGAGCAGTACTTC; CDR3aa: CSAQTGSEQYF
abundance: -; j_gene: TRBJ2-7; d_gene: -; v_gene: TRBV6-5; CDR3nt: TGTGCCAGCAGGACAGACAGGACCTACGAGCAGTACTTC; CDR3aa: CASRTDRTYEQYF
abundance: -; j_gene: TRBJ2-7; d_gene: TRBD2; v_gene: TRBV27; CDR3nt: TGTGCCAGCAGTGTGCTAGCGGGAGTTAACGAGCAGTACTTC; CDR3aa: CASSVLAGVNEQYF
abundance: -; j_gene: TRBJ2-1; d_gene: -; v_gene: TRBV23-1; CDR3nt: TGCGCCAGCAGTCTCAGGGTGACCTACAATGAGCAGTTCTTC; CDR3aa: CASSLRVTYNEQFF
abundance: -; j_gene: TRBJ2-7; d_gene: TRBD2; v_gene: TRBV6-4; CDR3nt: TGTGCCAGCAGGAACCTACTAGCGGGAGGTTCCTACGAGCAGTACTTC; CDR3aa: CASRNLLAGGSYEQYF
abundance: -; j_gene: TRBJ1-1; d_gene: -; v_gene: TRBV7-7; CDR3nt: TGTGCTAGCAGCCCAGAAGTAAAGACATTATACCAGGGGAACACTGAAGCTTTCTTT; CDR3aa: CASSPEVKTLYQGNTEAFF
abundance: -; j_gene: TRBJ2-3; d_gene: TRBD2; v_gene: TRBV4-1; CDR3nt: TGCGCCAGCAGCCAAATGGGGGGGTCCGTAGATACGCAGTATTTT; CDR3aa: CASSQMGGSVDTQYF
abundance: few; j_gene: TRBJ2-7; d_gene: -; v_gene: TRBV6-5; CDR3nt: TGTGCCAGCAGCCTGGGACTTTCCTACGAGCAGTACTTC; CDR3aa: CASSLGLSYEQYF
abundance: -; j_gene: TRBJ2-2; d_gene: TRBD2; v_gene: TRBV27; CDR3nt: TGTGCCAGCAGTTTAGTCCAGCGGGAGGGCGGGAACACCGGGGAGCTGTTTTTT; CDR3aa: CASSLVQREGGNTGELFF
abundance: -; j_gene: TRBJ2-1; d_gene: TRBD2; v_gene: TRBV27; CDR3nt: TGTGCCAGCAGATCCAGCGGGATCTCCTACAATGAGCAGTTCTTC; CDR3aa: CASRSSGISYNEQFF
abundance: -; j_gene: TRBJ1-5; d_gene: -; v_gene: TRBV6-5; CDR3nt: TGTGCCAGCAGTTTAACAGGGCTCAATCAGCCCCAGCATTTT; CDR3aa: CASSLTGLNQPQHF
abundance: -; j_gene: TRBJ1-1; d_gene: -; v_gene: TRBV15; CDR3nt: TGTGCCACCAGCACTCCGGGCGGGTCCACTGAAGCTTTCTTT; CDR3aa: CATSTPGGSTEAFF
abundance: -; j_gene: TRBJ1-5; d_gene: TRBD1; v_gene: TRBV5-3; CDR3nt: TGTGCCAGAAGCTCCCGGGACAGGGGCTATCAGGCCCAGCATTTT; CDR3aa: CARSSRDRGYQAQHF
abundance: -; j_gene: TRBJ2-1; d_gene: TRBD2; v_gene: TRBV19; CDR3nt: TGTGCCAGTAGTTGGACTAGCGGGAGTTTTGGCGGCGCCAATGAGCAGTTCTTC; CDR3aa: CASSWTSGSFGGANEQFF
abundance: -; j_gene: TRBJ2-7; d_gene: -; v_gene: TRBV5-6; CDR3nt: TGTGCCAGCAGCTACAGGGAGCGGTCAATGTACGAGCAGTACTTC; CDR3aa: CASSYRERSMYEQYF
abundance: -; j_gene: TRBJ2-1; d_gene: TRBD2; v_gene: TRBV6-6; CDR3nt: TGTGCCAGCGCCTGGCCGGGAGGGACATACAATGAGCAGTTCTTC; CDR3aa: CASAWPGGTYNEQFF
abundance: once; j_gene: TRBJ2-6; d_gene: -; v_gene: TRBV6-6; CDR3nt: TGTGCCAGCAGTTGGACAGACTCTGGGGCCAACGGCCTGACTTTC; CDR3aa: CASSWTDSGANGLTF
abundance: few; j_gene: TRBJ2-5; d_gene: -; v_gene: TRBV18; CDR3nt: TGTGCCAGCTCACCAGGCGAGACCCAGTACTTC; CDR3aa: CASSPGETQYF
abundance: -; j_gene: TRBJ2-4; d_gene: -; v_gene: TRBV5-1; CDR3nt: TGCGCCAGCAGCTTGGGGGGAGGTGAAAACATTCAGTACTTC; CDR3aa: CASSLGGGENIQYF
abundance: -; j_gene: TRBJ1-2; d_gene: TRBD1; v_gene: TRBV11-1; CDR3nt: TGTGCCAGCAGCCGAATCGGACAGGGGGATGGCTACACCTTC; CDR3aa: CASSRIGQGDGYTF
abundance: -; j_gene: TRBJ2-1; d_gene: TRBD2; v_gene: TRBV7-9; CDR3nt: TGTGCCAGCAGCTTAGGCCGGGAGGACAATGAGCAGTTCTTC; CDR3aa: CASSLGREDNEQFF
abundance: -; j_gene: TRBJ1-1; d_gene: -; v_gene: TRBV28; CDR3nt: TGTGCCAGCAGTACTTGGGACAAACGGGAAGCTTTCTTT; CDR3aa: CASSTWDKREAFF
abundance: -; j_gene: TRBJ2-1; d_gene: TRBD1; v_gene: TRBV19; CDR3nt: TGTGCCAGTAGTATAGATGCGGGACAGGGTAACAATGAGCAGTTCTTC; CDR3aa: CASSIDAGQGNNEQFF
abundance: -; j_gene: TRBJ1-1; d_gene: TRBD1; v_gene: TRBV6-6; CDR3nt: TGTGCCAGCAGTTCGGACAGGGACGACACTGAAGCTTTCTTT; CDR3aa: CASSSDRDDTEAFF
abundance: -; j_gene: TRBJ2-6; d_gene: TRBD1; v_gene: TRBV11-2; CDR3nt: TGTGCCAGCAGCCTCGGGACAGGGTCTGTCGTCCTGACTTTC; CDR3aa: CASSLGTGSVVLTF
abundance: -; j_gene: TRBJ2-1; d_gene: TRBD1; v_gene: TRBV19; CDR3nt: TGTGCCAGTAGTATAGGGACGGGGACAGGGTTTGTGGTTGAGCAGTTCTTC; CDR3aa: CASSIGTGTGFVVEQFF
abundance: few; j_gene: TRBJ2-2; d_gene: TRBD1; v_gene: TRBV19; CDR3nt: TGTGCCAGTCGAGAGCCAGGGGGCACCGGGGAGCTGTTTTTT; CDR3aa: CASREPGGTGELFF
abundance: -; j_gene: TRBJ2-1; d_gene: -; v_gene: TRBV11-2; CDR3nt: TGTGCCAGCACCTGGGGGGACGGATCCTACAATGAGCAGTTCTTC; CDR3aa: CASTWGDGSYNEQFF
abundance: -; j_gene: TRBJ2-1; d_gene: -; v_gene: TRBV11-2; CDR3nt: TGTGCCAGCAGCTTAGATCCCGGGACATCCTTGCAGTTCTTC; CDR3aa: CASSLDPGTSLQFF
abundance: once; j_gene: TRBJ1-1; d_gene: -; v_gene: TRBV5-1; CDR3nt: TGCGCCAGCAGCTTGAAAACAGGGATGAACACTGAAGCTTTCTTT; CDR3aa: CASSLKTGMNTEAFF